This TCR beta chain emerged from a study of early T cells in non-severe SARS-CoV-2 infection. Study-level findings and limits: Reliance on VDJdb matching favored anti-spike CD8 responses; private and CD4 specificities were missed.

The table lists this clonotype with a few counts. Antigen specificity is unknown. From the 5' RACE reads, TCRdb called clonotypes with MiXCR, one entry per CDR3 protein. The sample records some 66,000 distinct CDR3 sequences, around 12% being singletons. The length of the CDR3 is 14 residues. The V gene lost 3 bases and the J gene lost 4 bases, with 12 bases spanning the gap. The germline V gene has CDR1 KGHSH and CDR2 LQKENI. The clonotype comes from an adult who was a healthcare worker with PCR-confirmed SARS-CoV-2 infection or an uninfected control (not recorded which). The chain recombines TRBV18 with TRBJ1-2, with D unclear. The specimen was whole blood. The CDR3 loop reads CASSPSREIYGYTF. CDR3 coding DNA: TGTGCCAGCTCACCGTCCCGAGAAATCTATGGCTACACCTTC. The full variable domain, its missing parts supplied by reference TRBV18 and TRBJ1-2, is NAGVMQNPRHLVRRRGQEARLRCSPMKGHSHVYWYRQLPEEGLKFMVYLQKENIIDESGMPKERFSAEFPKEGPSILRIQQVVRGDSAAYFCASSPSREIYGYTFGSGTRLTVV.